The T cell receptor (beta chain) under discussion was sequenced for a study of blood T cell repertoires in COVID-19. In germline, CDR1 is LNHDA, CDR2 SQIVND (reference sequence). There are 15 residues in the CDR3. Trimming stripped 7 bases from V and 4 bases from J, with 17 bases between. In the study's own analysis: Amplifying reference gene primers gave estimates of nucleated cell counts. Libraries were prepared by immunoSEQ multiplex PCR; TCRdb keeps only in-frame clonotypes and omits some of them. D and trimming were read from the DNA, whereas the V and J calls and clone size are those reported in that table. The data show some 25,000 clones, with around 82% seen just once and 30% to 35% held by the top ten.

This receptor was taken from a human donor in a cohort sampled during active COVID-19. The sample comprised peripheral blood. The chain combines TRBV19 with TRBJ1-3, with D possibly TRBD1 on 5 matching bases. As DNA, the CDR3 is TGTGCCAGTAAAAACCGGCAAGACAGCGGAAACACCATATATTTT. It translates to CASKNRQDSGNTIYF.